Sequencing of this T cell receptor beta chain was carried out in a study of radiation and T cells in renal cell carcinoma. Looking at the study overall: Nephrectomy followed 15 Gy stereotactic body radiation by 4 weeks. Findings and caveats of the study: In blood, top tumor clones expanded by 2 weeks, shrinking by 4. Baseline intratumoral clonotype presence is unknown without pretreatment biopsies.

About this clone itself: Its specificity is not known.

Produced via immunoSEQ multiplex PCR; TCRdb's table is partial and in-frame only. This sample has about 58,000 clones; around 76% occur once, and the top ten carry roughly 7%. Specified time point: blood 2 weeks post-SBRT. Treatment: 15 Gy SBRT to primary tumor, nephrectomy 4 weeks later. Clear cell pathology was present in this patient's renal cell carcinoma. The sample in question was blood, obtained from a patient whose treatment included radiotherapy and nephrectomy. The TCR originated in a man aged 55 to 70 with renal cell carcinoma.

DNA for the CDR3: TGTGCCAGCGCAGCTACAGGGTTCGGGGCCAACGTCCTGACTTTC. Translating gives CASAATGFGANVLTF. The chain links TRBV27 to TRBJ2-6; the D gene is possibly TRBD1 (6 bases). V was trimmed by 8 bases and J by 4 bases, leaving 15 bases between them. The CDR3 is made up of 15 amino acids. CDR1 MNHEY and CDR2 SMNVEV come from the germline V gene (reference sequence).